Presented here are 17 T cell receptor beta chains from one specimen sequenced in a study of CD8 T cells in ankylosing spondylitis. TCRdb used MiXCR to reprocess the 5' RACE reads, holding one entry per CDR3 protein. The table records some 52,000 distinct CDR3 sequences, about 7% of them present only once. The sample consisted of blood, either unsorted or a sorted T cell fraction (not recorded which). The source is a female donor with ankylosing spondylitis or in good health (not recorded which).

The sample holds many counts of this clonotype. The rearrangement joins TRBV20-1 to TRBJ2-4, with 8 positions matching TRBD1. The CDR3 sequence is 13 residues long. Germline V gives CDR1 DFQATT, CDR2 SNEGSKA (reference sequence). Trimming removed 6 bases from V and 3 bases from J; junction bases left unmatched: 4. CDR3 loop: CSANRGDKNIQYF. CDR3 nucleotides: TGCAGTGCAAACAGGGGGGACAAAAACATTCAGTACTTC.

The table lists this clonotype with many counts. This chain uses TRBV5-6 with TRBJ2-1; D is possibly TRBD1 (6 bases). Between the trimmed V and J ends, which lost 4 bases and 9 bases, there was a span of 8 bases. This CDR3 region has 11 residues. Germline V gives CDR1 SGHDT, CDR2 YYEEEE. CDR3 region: CASSGQLEQFF. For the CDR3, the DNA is TGTGCCAGCAGCGGACAGCTTGAGCAGTTCTTC.

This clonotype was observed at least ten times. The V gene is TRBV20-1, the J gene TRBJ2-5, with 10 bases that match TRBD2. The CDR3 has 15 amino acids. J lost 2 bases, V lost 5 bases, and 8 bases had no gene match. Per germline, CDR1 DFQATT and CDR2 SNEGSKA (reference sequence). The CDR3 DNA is TGCAGTGCTGCCGCTAGCGGGGGCCCTCAAGAGACCCAGTACTTC. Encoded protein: CSAAASGGPQETQYF.

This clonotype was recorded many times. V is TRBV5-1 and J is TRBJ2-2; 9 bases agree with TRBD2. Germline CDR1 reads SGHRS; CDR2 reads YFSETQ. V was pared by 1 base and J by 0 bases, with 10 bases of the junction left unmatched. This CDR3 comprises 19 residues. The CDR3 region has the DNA TGCGCCAGCAGCTTGTTTGCCAGCGGGGGGCTCTCGAACACCGGGGAGCTGTTTTTT. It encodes CASSLFASGGLSNTGELFF.

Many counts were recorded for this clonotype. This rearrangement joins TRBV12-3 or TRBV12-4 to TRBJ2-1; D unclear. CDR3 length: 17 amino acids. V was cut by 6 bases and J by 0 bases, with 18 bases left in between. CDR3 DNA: TGTGCCAGCAGGGCCCCCCGAACTCGCAGCTCCTACAATGAGCAGTTCTTC. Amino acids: CASRAPRTRSSYNEQFF.

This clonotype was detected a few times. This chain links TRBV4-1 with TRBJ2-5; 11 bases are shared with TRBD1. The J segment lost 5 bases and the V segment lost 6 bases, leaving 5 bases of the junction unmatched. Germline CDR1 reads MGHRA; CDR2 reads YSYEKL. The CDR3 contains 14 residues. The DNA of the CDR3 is TGCGCCAGCAGTGGGACAGGGGGTTCGGAGACCCAGTACTTC. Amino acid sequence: CASSGTGGSETQYF.

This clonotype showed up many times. CDR3 residues: CASTGQGNQPQHF. For the CDR3, the DNA is TGTGCCAGCACGGGACAGGGCAATCAGCCCCAGCATTTT. The chain uses TRBV6-6 and TRBJ1-5; 8 bases map to TRBD1. This CDR3 region has 13 residues. After removal of 7 bases from V and 2 bases from J, the junction contained 1 base not matched to a gene. Germline CDR1 and CDR2: MNHNY and SVGAGI (reference sequence).

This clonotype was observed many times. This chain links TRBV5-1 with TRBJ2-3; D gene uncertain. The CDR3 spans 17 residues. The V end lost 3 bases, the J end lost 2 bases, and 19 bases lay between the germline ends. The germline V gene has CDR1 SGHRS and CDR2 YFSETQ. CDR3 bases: TGCGCCAGCAGCTCCCCGGCGGCTCCCCAGATCACAGATACGCAGTATTTT. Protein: CASSSPAAPQITDTQYF.

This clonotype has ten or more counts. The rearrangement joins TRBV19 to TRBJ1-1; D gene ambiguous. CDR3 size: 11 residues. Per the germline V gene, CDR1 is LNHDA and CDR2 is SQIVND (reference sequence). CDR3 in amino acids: CAVLGNTEAFF. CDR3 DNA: TGTGCGGTTTTGGGGAACACTGAAGCTTTCTTT.

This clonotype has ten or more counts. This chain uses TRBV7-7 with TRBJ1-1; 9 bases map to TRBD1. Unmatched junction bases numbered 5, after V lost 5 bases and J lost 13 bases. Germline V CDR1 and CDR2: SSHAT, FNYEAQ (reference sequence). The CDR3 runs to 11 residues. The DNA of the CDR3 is TGTGCCAGCAGCCTGGGACAGGGACTTTTCTTT. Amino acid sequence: CASSLGQGLFF.

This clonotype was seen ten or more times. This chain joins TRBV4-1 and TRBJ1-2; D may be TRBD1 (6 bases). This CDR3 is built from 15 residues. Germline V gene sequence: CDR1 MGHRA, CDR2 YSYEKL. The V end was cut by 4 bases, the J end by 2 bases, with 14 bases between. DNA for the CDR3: TGCGCCAGCAGCCCAGGCGGGGGCCAGAACTATGGCTACACCTTC. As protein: CASSPGGGQNYGYTF.

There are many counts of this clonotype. CDR3 sequence reads: CASSLGEDTQYF. The CDR3 coding sequence is TGTGCCAGCAGCTTAGGAGAAGATACGCAGTATTTT. The chain uses TRBV11-2 and TRBJ2-3; no definite D call. Per germline, CDR1 SGHAT and CDR2 FQNNGV. Trimming removed 1 base from V and 5 bases from J, with 4 bases in between. The CDR3 totals 12 residues.

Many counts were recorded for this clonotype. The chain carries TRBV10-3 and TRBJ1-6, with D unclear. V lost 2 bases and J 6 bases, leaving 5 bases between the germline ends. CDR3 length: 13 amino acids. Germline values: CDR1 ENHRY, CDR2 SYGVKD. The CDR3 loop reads CAISETSNSPLHF. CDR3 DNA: TGTGCCATCAGTGAGACGAGTAATTCACCCCTCCACTTT.

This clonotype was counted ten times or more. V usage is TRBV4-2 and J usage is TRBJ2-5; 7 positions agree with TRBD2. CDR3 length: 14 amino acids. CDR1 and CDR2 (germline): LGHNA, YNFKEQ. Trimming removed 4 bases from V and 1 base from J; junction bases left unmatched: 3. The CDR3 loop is CASSLSSGQETQYF. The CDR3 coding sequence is TGTGCCAGCAGCCTCTCTAGCGGCCAAGAGACCCAGTACTTC.

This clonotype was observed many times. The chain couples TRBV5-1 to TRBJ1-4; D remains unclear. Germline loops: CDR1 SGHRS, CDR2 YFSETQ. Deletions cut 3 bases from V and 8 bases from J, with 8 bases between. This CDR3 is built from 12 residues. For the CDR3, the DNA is TGCGCCAGCAGCTCAGGACGGGAAAAACTGTTTTTT. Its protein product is CASSSGREKLFF. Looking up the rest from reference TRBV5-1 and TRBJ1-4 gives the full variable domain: KAGVTQTPRYLIKTRGQQVTLSCSPISGHRSVSWYQQTPGQGLQFLFEYFSETQRNKGNFPGRFSGRQFSNSRSEMNVSTLELGDSALYLCASSSGREKLFFGSGTQLSVL.

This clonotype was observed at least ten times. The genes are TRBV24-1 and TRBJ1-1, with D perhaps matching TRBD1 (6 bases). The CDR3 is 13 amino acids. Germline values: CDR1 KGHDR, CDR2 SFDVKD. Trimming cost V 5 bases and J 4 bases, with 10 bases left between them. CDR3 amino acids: CATSVRGSTEAFF. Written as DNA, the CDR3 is TGTGCCACCAGTGTTAGGGGGAGCACTGAAGCTTTCTTT.

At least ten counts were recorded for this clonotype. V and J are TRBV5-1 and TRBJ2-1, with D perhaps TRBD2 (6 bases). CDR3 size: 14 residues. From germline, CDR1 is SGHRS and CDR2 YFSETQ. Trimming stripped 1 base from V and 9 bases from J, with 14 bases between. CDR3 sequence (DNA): TGCGCCAGCAGCTTGTCACCGACTAGTAGTGAGCAGTTCTTC. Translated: CASSLSPTSSEQFF.